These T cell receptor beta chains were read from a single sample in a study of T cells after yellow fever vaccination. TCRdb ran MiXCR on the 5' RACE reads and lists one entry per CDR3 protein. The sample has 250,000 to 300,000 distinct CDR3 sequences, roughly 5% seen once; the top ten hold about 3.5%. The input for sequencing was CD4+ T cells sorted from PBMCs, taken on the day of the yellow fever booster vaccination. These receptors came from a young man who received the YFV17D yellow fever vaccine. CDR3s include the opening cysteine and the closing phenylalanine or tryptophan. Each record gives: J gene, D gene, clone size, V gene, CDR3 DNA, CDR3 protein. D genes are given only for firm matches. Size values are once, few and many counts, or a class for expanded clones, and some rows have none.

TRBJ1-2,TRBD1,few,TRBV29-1,TGCAGCGTCGAGTGGACAGGCCCTTACCGCACCTTC,CSVEWTGPYRTF
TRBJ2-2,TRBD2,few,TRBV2,TGTGCTTCTGGACTAGCGGGGGGCCGCACCGGGGAGCTGTTTTTT,CASGLAGGRTGELFF
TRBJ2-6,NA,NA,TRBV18,TGTGCCAGCTCCACACGGGGCTCTGGGGCCAACGTCCTGACTTTC,CASSTRGSGANVLTF
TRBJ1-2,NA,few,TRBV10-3,TGTGCCATCAGTGATTACGGTGTCTATGGCTACACCTTC,CAISDYGVYGYTF
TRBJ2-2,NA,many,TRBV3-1,TGTGCCAGCAACCCGGGACTCCAAAACACCGGGGAGCTGTTTTTT,CASNPGLQNTGELFF
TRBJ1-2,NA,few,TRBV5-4,TGTGCCAGCAGCTTGGAAGGGGTCTATGGCTACACCTTC,CASSLEGVYGYTF
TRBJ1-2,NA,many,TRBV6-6,TGTGCCAGCAGGGGGGTTATTACGGATGGCTACACCTTC,CASRGVITDGYTF
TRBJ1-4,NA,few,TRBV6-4,TGTGCCAGCAGTCGCGGGGGTACGACTAATGAAAAACTGTTTTTT,CASSRGGTTNEKLFF
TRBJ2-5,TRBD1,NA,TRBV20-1,TGCAGTGCTAGAGCCCCGGGCAGGGGGATACGCTTC,CSARAPGRGIRF
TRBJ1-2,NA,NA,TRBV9,TGTGCCAGCAGCGTAGATCGGGCAGGAGGAGTTAGCTATGGCTACACCTTC,CASSVDRAGGVSYGYTF
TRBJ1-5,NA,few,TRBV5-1,TGCGCCAGCAGCGGGAGGTGGGACCCCGTCTTTTATAGCAATCAGCCCCAGCATTTT,CASSGRWDPVFYSNQPQHF
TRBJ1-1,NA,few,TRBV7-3,TGTGCCAGCAGCTCGTTCCCGAACACTGAAGCTTTCTTT,CASSSFPNTEAFF
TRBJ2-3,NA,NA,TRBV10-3,TGTGCCATCAGTGGGGGGGCCCCTGACACAGATACGCAGTATTTT,CAISGGAPDTDTQYF
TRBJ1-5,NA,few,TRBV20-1,TGCAGTGCTAGAAGGGGGGGGAACAATCAGCCCCAGCATTTT,CSARRGGNNQPQHF
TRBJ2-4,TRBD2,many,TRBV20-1,TGCAGTGCTCCGGGGGAGGGGGCCAAAAACATTCAGTACTTC,CSAPGEGAKNIQYF
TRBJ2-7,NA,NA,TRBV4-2,TGTGCCAGCAGCGTAACGGGGGGCTTCGGCTACGAGCAGTACTTC,CASSVTGGFGYEQYF
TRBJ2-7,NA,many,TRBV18,TGTGCCAGCTCACCACCGAACAGCCTAGCCTACGAGCAGTACTTC,CASSPPNSLAYEQYF
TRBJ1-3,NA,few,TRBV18,TGTGCCAGCTCAAGGGACTTCAACTCTGGAAACACCATATATTTT,CASSRDFNSGNTIYF
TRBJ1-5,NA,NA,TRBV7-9,TGTGCCAGCAGCTCCGGCGCGGAGCGAGATCAGCCCCAGCATTTT,CASSSGAERDQPQHF
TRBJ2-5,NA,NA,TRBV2,TGTGCCAGCAGTGAATTGGAGGGAGAGACCCAGTACTTC,CASSELEGETQYF